Here is one TCR beta chain with its context. The CDR3 runs 15 residues. Germline CDR1 and CDR2: SEHNR and FQNEAQ (reference sequence). The V and J ends lost 3 bases and 2 bases, in that order; junction bases with no gene match: 4. PCR amplification relied on 60 Vbeta primers (plus 13 Jbeta primers). Assay: immunoSEQ multiplex PCR; the TCRdb copy retains only in-frame clones and omits some. In the table there are about 210,000 clones, more than 75% of which are singletons. This entry is derived from a study of cytomegalovirus exposure and HLA in healthy donors. Study background: In an earlier analysis, 95 million to 140 million unique TCR beta sequences were found from some 180 million T cells.

The sequence came from a man aged 35 to 55 in good health and CMV-seropositive. The V gene is TRBV7-9, the J gene TRBJ2-3; TRBD2 agrees at 8 bases. The material sequenced was PBMCs. CDR3 nucleotide sequence: TGTGCCAGCAGCTTTACTAGCGGACTCACAGATACGCAGTATTTT. As protein: CASSFTSGLTDTQYF.